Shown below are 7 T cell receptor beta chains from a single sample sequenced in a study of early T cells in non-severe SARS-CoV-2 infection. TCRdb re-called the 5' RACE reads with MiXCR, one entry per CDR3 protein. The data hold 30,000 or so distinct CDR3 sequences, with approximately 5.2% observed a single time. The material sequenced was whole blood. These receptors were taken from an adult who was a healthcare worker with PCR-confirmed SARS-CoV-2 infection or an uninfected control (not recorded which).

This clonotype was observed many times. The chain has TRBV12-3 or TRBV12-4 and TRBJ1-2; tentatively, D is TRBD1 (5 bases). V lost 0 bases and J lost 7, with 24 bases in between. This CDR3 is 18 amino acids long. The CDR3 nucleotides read TGTGCCAGCAGTTTAGCGCTTTTCGGAGGGGCGATAAACAGTGGCTACACCTTC. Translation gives CASSLALFGGAINSGYTF.

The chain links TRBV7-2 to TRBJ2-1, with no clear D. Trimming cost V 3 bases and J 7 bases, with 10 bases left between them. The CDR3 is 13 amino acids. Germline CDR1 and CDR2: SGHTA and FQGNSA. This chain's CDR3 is CASSFLHGNEQFF. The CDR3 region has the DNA TGTGCCAGCAGCTTCCTCCATGGGAATGAGCAGTTCTTC.

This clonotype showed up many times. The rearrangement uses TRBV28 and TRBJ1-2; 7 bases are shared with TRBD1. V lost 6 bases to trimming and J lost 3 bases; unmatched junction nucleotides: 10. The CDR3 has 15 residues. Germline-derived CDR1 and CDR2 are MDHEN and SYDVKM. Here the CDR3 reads CASRGDPGQYYGYTF. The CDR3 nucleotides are TGTGCCAGCAGAGGAGATCCGGGACAGTACTATGGCTACACCTTC.

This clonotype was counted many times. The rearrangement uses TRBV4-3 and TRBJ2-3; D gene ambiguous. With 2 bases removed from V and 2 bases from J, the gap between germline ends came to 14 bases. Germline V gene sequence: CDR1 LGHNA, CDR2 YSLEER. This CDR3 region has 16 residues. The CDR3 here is CASSQRSKSLTDTQYF. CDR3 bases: TGCGCCAGCAGCCAAAGGAGTAAATCTCTCACAGATACGCAGTATTTT.

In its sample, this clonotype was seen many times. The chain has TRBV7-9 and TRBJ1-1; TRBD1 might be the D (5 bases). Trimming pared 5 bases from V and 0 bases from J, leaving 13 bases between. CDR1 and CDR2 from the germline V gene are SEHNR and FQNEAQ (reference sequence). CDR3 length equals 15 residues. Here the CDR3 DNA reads TGTGCCAGCAGCCTCTCAGGGCTGATGAACACTGAAGCTTTCTTT. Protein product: CASSLSGLMNTEAFF. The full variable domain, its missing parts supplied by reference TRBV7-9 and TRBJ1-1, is DTGVSQNPRHKITKRGQNVTFRCDPISEHNRLYWYRQTLGQGPEFLTYFQNEAQLEKSRLLSDRFSAERPKGSFSTLEIQRTEQGDSAMYLCASSLSGLMNTEAFFGQGTRLTVV.

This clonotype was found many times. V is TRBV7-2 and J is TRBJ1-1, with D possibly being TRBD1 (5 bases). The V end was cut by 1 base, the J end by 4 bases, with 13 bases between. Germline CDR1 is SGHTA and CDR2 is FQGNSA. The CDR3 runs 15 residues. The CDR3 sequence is CASSLETLGTTEAFF. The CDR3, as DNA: TGTGCCAGCAGCTTAGAAACTCTTGGGACCACTGAAGCTTTCTTT.

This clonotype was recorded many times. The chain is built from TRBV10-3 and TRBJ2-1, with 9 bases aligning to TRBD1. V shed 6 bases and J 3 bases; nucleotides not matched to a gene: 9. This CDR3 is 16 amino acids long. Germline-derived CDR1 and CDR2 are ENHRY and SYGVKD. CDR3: CAIRDHRGQGYNEQFF. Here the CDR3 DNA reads TGTGCCATCAGAGATCACAGGGGGCAAGGCTACAATGAGCAGTTCTTC.